The T cell receptor beta chain under discussion was sequenced for a study of CD4+ T cells in melanoma. Notes on the study in general: CD8+ T cell, macrophage and B cell function reportedly correlated with neoantigen-specific CD4+ T cells. Diverse differentiation states were reported for melanoma neoantigen-specific CD4+ T cells.

Note on this clone: Its antigen is undetermined.

The germline gives CDR1 MNHNS, CDR2 SASEGT. This CDR3 region has 14 residues. With V trimmed by 5 bases and J by 1 base, 4 bases remained unmatched. Measured with immunoSEQ multiplex PCR; TCRdb has only the in-frame clones, and not every one. The sample shows about 140,000 clones, about nine tenths of them seen only once. The gene calls are TRBV6-1 and TRBJ1-1; 7 bases line up with TRBD1. The sequence was collected from a human donor with melanoma. The CDR3 DNA reads as TGTGCCAGCAGTTCCGACAGGGCGAACACTGAAGCTTTCTTT. This translates into CASSSDRANTEAFF.